The 26 T cell receptor beta chains in this list originate from one sample, sequenced in a study of chemoradiotherapy in HPV16-positive cancers. Produced via immunoSEQ multiplex PCR; TCRdb's table is partial and in-frame only. The sample lists approximately 15,000 clones, just under 80% seen once, with over 8% in the top ten. Specimen collection occurred from a patient who underwent chemoradiotherapy. These receptors came from a human donor with HPV-associated anogenital cancer.

V is TRBV27 and J is TRBJ1-1; D unresolved. From germline, CDR1 is MNHEY and CDR2 SMNVEV (reference sequence). V was clipped by 5 bases and J by 4 bases, with 11 bases between them. The CDR3 extends over 13 amino acids. CDR3 sequence: CASSTHSGTEAFF. In nucleotides, the CDR3 is TGTGCCAGCAGTACTCACAGTGGCACTGAAGCTTTCTTT.

The chain joins TRBV27 to TRBJ1-5, with D possibly TRBD1 on 5 matching bases. The ends were cut back, 8 bases at V and 5 bases at J, with 16 bases in the middle. Germline loops: CDR1 MNHEY, CDR2 SMNVEV (reference sequence). This CDR3 comprises 14 residues. The CDR3 sequence is CASRRAVRDQPQHF. The CDR3 DNA reads as TGTGCCAGCCGCAGGGCGGTCCGGGATCAGCCCCAGCATTTT.

In its sample, this clone was seen a few times. This chain connects TRBV18 to TRBJ1-1; TRBD1 might be the D (5 bases). The CDR3 consists of 15 residues. Trimming cost V 1 base and J 1 base, with 10 bases left between them. The germline V gene encodes CDR1 KGHSH and CDR2 LQKENI. CDR3 nucleotides: TGTGCCAGCTCACCACTCACCGGGGGGAACACTGAAGCTTTCTTT. It yields the protein CASSPLTGGNTEAFF.

This chain connects TRBV7-2 to TRBJ2-5; 7 bases are a match to TRBD1. J gave up 5 bases and V 5 bases, and 14 bases lay outside the gene matches. The CDR3 length is 16 residues. Germline values: CDR1 SGHTA, CDR2 FQGNSA. Here the CDR3 DNA reads TGTGCCAGCAGCCGCACGGGGACAGCAAACGGGGAGACCCAGTACTTC. This codes for CASSRTGTANGETQYF.

The chain recombines TRBV2 with TRBJ1-1, with 12 nucleotides matching TRBD1. Trimming took 6 bases from V and 2 from J; bases not matched to a gene: 10. Germline CDR1 SNHLY, CDR2 FYNNEI. This CDR3 has 17 residues. The CDR3 DNA is TGTGCCAGCAGCGCAGATCGGGACAGGGGGCTAAACACTGAAGCTTTCTTT. Translated: CASSADRDRGLNTEAFF.

The chain has TRBV30 and TRBJ1-2, with D uncertain. V was pared by 0 bases and J by 8 bases, with 7 bases between. CDR3 size: 11 residues. Germline CDR1 GTSNPN, CDR2 SVGIG (reference sequence). The CDR3 loop reads CAWSVGPGYTF. The DNA of the CDR3 is TGTGCCTGGAGTGTAGGTCCCGGCTACACCTTC. Filled out from reference TRBV30 and TRBJ1-2, the complete variable domain reads SQTIHQWPATLVQPVGSPLSLECTVEGTSNPNLYWYRQAAGRGLQLLFYSVGIGQISSEVPQNLSASRPQDRQFILSSKKLLLSDSGFYLCAWSVGPGYTFGSGTRLTVV.

This chain links TRBV30 with TRBJ1-6; 7 nucleotides align to TRBD1. The junction had 3 bases not matched to a gene; V was cut back by 3 bases and J by 7 bases. CDR3 size: 13 residues. The V gene's germline CDR1 is GTSNPN and CDR2 SVGIG (reference sequence). The CDR3 spells CAWRGQRNSPLHF. In nucleotides, the CDR3 is TGTGCCTGGAGGGGACAGAGGAATTCACCCCTCCACTTT.

This chain links TRBV5-1 with TRBJ1-4; D possibly corresponds to TRBD1 (5 bases). The V and J ends lost 1 base and 8 bases respectively, with 15 bases between them. Germline lookup yields CDR1 SGHRS and CDR2 YFSETQ. This CDR3 is built from 15 residues. The CDR3 is CASSLNTGGNEKLFF. The CDR3 DNA reads as TGCGCCAGCAGCTTGAACACAGGAGGAAACGAAAAACTGTTTTTT. The variable domain in full, completed from reference TRBV5-1 and TRBJ1-4, reads KAGVTQTPRYLIKTRGQQVTLSCSPISGHRSVSWYQQTPGQGLQFLFEYFSETQRNKGNFPGRFSGRQFSNSRSEMNVSTLELGDSALYLCASSLNTGGNEKLFFGSGTQLSVL.

The chain joins TRBV6-1 to TRBJ2-7; TRBD1 aligns across 7 bases. Per the germline V gene, CDR1 is MNHNS and CDR2 is SASEGT. The CDR3 contains 13 residues. The V gene end was trimmed by 10 bases and the J gene end by 0 bases; junction bases not matched to a gene: 6. CDR3 residues: CATSTGPSYEQYF. The CDR3 bases are TGTGCCACCTCGACAGGGCCCTCCTACGAGCAGTACTTC.

The chain is built from TRBV27 and TRBJ2-2, with D uncertain. The CDR3 consists of 16 residues. Looked up from germline, CDR1 is MNHEY and CDR2 is SMNVEV (reference sequence). Trimming left V 6 bases short and J 2 bases short, with 16 bases between. The CDR3 nucleotides read TGTGCCAGCAGCCCTTTGGCAGTCACCAACACCGGGGAGCTGTTTTTT. This encodes CASSPLAVTNTGELFF.

The CDR3 nucleotides are TGTGCCAGCAGTGAAGCAAGAGGGTGGATCTATGGCTACACCTTC. Translated, it gives CASSEARGWIYGYTF. The chain employs TRBV6-1 and TRBJ1-2; D unresolved. Looked up from germline, CDR1 is MNHNS and CDR2 is SASEGT. This CDR3 spans 15 amino acids. V lost 0 bases, J lost 4 bases, and 12 bases lay in between.

V and J are TRBV27 and TRBJ2-7; 7 bases align to TRBD1. The CDR3 spans 15 residues. Germline CDR1 MNHEY, CDR2 SMNVEV (reference sequence). V lost 3 bases to trimming and J lost 5 bases; unmatched junction nucleotides: 10. The CDR3 reads CASSFRRQGPNEQYF. The CDR3, as DNA: TGTGCCAGCAGTTTCCGACGACAGGGCCCAAACGAGCAGTACTTC.

This clone occurred a few times. V usage is TRBV28 and J usage is TRBJ1-1; D not certain. Deletions cut 5 bases from V and 0 bases from J, with 16 bases between. There are 16 residues in the CDR3. Germline CDR1 is MDHEN and CDR2 is SYDVKM. The CDR3 bases are TGTGCCAGCAGTCCCCTCGCAGTAGCCTTGAACACTGAAGCTTTCTTT. The encoded protein is CASSPLAVALNTEAFF.

The chain carries TRBV19 and TRBJ1-5, with D possibly TRBD1 on 5 matching bases. CDR1 is LNHDA, CDR2 SQIVND, per germline (reference sequence). The V end lost 3 bases, the J end lost 5 bases, and 11 bases lay between the germline ends. The CDR3 extends over 14 amino acids. In DNA, the CDR3 is TGTGCCAGTAGTATCTTCCAGGGTTATCAGCCCCAGCATTTT. Protein product: CASSIFQGYQPQHF.

V is TRBV5-4 and J is TRBJ2-7; a possible D gene is TRBD2 (7 bases). This CDR3 spans 14 amino acids. Trimming cost V 5 bases and J 3 bases, with 15 bases left between them. Germline V CDR1 and CDR2: SGHNT, YYREEE (reference sequence). Here the CDR3 DNA reads TGTGCCAGCAGTAGGGGGGGGTTACGCTACGAGCAGTACTTC. It translates to CASSRGGLRYEQYF.

V and J are TRBV9 and TRBJ2-7; TRBD1 agrees at 10 bases. V shed 3 bases and J 5 bases; nucleotides not matched to a gene: 11. The length of the CDR3 is 16 residues. The germline CDR1 and CDR2 sequences are SGDLS and YYNGEE. Here the CDR3 DNA reads TGTGCCAGCAGCGAGGAGGGCGACAGGGGGCCCGACGAGCAGTACTTC. Translated, it gives CASSEEGDRGPDEQYF.

The J gene is TRBJ1-5, the V gene TRBV28; no clear D. This CDR3 spans 15 amino acids. V was pared by 1 base and J by 6 bases, with 13 bases between. CDR1 MDHEN and CDR2 SYDVKM come from the germline V gene. The DNA for the CDR3 is TGTGCCAGCAGTTTATTGGTAGGAGGCTTTCAGCCCCAGCATTTT. It yields the protein CASSLLVGGFQPQHF.

The V and J genes are TRBV7-9 and TRBJ2-7; D call uncertain. The CDR3 is 13 amino acids. Trimming left V 5 bases short and J 3 bases short, with 11 bases between. Germline V CDR1 and CDR2: SEHNR, FQNEAQ (reference sequence). The chain's CDR3 is CASSPRSSYEQYF. The CDR3 coding sequence is TGTGCCAGCAGCCCCAGAAGCAGCTACGAGCAGTACTTC.

This clone was seen just once. The rearrangement uses TRBV2 and TRBJ1-1; D is unresolved. This CDR3 is 14 amino acids long. V gave up 9 bases and J gave up 5 bases, with 19 bases separating them. Germline lookup yields CDR1 SNHLY and CDR2 FYNNEI. The CDR3 reads CASRAGPGWTEAFF. The CDR3 DNA follows: TGTGCCAGTCGGGCCGGCCCCGGGTGGACTGAAGCTTTCTTT.

The chain recombines TRBV27 with TRBJ2-4; 9 nucleotides align to TRBD1. CDR1 MNHEY and CDR2 SMNVEV come from the germline V gene (reference sequence). V trimming: 4 bases; J trimming: 6 bases; junction bases outside the gene matches: 10. The CDR3 sequence is 16 residues long. The CDR3 nucleotides read TGTGCCAGCAGTTCCTTCCGCGGACAGGGGATAAACATTCAGTACTTC. Protein product: CASSSFRGQGINIQYF.

This chain links TRBV6-6 with TRBJ2-6; D unclear. In germline, CDR1 is MNHNY, CDR2 SVGAGI (reference sequence). CDR3 length: 15 amino acids. V was clipped by 6 bases and J by 3 bases, with 12 bases between them. CDR3 protein: CASSQARGGANVLTF. CDR3 DNA: TGTGCCAGCAGCCAGGCTCGCGGTGGGGCCAACGTCCTGACTTTC.

The V call is TRBV7-2, the J call TRBJ1-1; D gene ambiguous. This CDR3 is 13 amino acids long. CDR1 is SGHTA and CDR2 is FQGNSA in the germline V gene. V was trimmed by 5 bases and J by 1 base, leaving 8 bases between them. The DNA for the CDR3 is TGTGCCAGCAGCCGGGGTGCGAACACTGAAGCTTTCTTT. Protein: CASSRGANTEAFF. Together with reference TRBV7-2 and TRBJ1-1, the CDR3 gives the full variable domain: GAGVSQSPSNKVTEKGKDVELRCDPISGHTALYWYRQSLGQGLEFLIYFQGNSAPDKSGLPSDRFSAERTGGSVSTLTIQRTQQEDSAVYLCASSRGANTEAFFGQGTRLTVV.

This chain connects TRBV9 to TRBJ2-7; 7 nucleotides match TRBD1. The V gene end was trimmed by 0 bases and the J gene end by 3 bases; junction bases not matched to a gene: 6. Germline CDR1 SGDLS, CDR2 YYNGEE. The CDR3 is 15 amino acids. DNA of the CDR3: TGTGCCAGCAGCGTAGACCCGACAGGGTACTACGAGCAGTACTTC. It codes for CASSVDPTGYYEQYF.

This clone was counted once. The rearrangement uses TRBV6-5 and TRBJ2-2; 11 nucleotides align to TRBD2. The CDR3 spans 15 residues. The V and J ends lost 4 bases and 6 bases, in that order; junction bases with no gene match: 4. Per the germline V gene, CDR1 is MNHEY and CDR2 is SVGAGI. CDR3 sequence: CASSLAGGPAGELFF. Here the CDR3 DNA reads TGTGCCAGCAGTTTAGCGGGGGGGCCCGCCGGGGAGCTGTTTTTT.

J is TRBJ1-4 and V is TRBV5-8; D unclear. The CDR3 consists of 16 residues. Between the trimmed V and J ends, which lost 3 bases and 1 base, there was a span of 13 bases. Germline values: CDR1 SGHTS, CDR2 YDEGEE. Here the CDR3 reads CASSWEGVGTNEKLFF. CDR3 in DNA: TGTGCCAGCAGCTGGGAGGGAGTCGGAACTAATGAAAAACTGTTTTTT.

The rearrangement joins TRBV5-4 to TRBJ2-7, with a possible D match to TRBD2 (5 bases). Trimming stripped 3 bases from V and 0 bases from J, with 10 bases between. Per germline, CDR1 SGHNT and CDR2 YYREEE (reference sequence). The CDR3 extends over 14 amino acids. The CDR3 reads CASSWERSSYEQYF. The CDR3 nucleotides are TGTGCCAGCAGCTGGGAGCGGAGCTCCTACGAGCAGTACTTC.